The 22 T cell receptor beta chains reported below all come from one sample, sequenced in a study of vaccination and CD4 T cells after COVID-19. Antigens of these TCRs are unknown. Sequence data for DNA of cultured CD4+ T cells were generated by the Oncomine TCR Beta short-read assay. TCRdb recomputed calls from the PCR reads with MiXCR, one row per CDR3 protein. The sample gives a few thousand distinct CDR3 sequences, about three fifths of which show up once; about 31% is in the top ten. Treatment of the sample: roughly 10-day PBMC culture with coronavirus spike peptide pools or control peptides (ViraFEST assay). From the unexposed donor, CD4+ T cells were collected ahead of the COVID-19 pandemic (2011-2018). Sequenced input: CD4+ T cells from blood, cultured in vitro. These receptors were collected from a human donor in good health.

A single count supports this clonotype. The chain uses TRBV25-1 and TRBJ1-2; D remains ambiguous. Deletions cut 6 bases from V and 8 bases from J, with 7 bases between. The CDR3 totals 10 residues. Germline CDR1 and CDR2: MGHDK and SYGVNS. The CDR3 spells CASSEVGYTF. For the CDR3, the DNA is TGTGCCAGCAGCGAGGTCGGCTACACCTTC.

The genes are TRBV20-1 and TRBJ1-6; tentatively, D is TRBD1 (6 bases). The germline CDR1 and CDR2 sequences are DFQATT and SNEGSKA (reference sequence). V lost 0 bases to trimming and J lost 7 bases, with 19 bases between them. The CDR3 runs 17 residues. This CDR3 is CSARDIISGQINSPLHF. CDR3 DNA sequence: TGCAGTGCTAGAGATATCATAAGTGGACAGATCAATTCACCCCTCCACTTT.

J is TRBJ2-2 and V is TRBV19; no firm D call. This CDR3 has 15 amino acids. V dropped 3 bases and J dropped 0 bases, with 8 bases sitting between them. CDR1 is LNHDA and CDR2 is SQIVND in the germline V gene (reference sequence). CDR3 nucleotide sequence: TGTGCCAGTAGTATTGGAGCATCGAACACCGGGGAGCTGTTTTTT. Its translation is CASSIGASNTGELFF.

V gene TRBV27 combines with J gene TRBJ2-2, with 9 bases identical to TRBD1. The CDR3 covers 14 residues. Germline V gives CDR1 MNHEY, CDR2 SMNVEV (reference sequence). V dropped 7 bases and J dropped 5; count of bases not matched to a gene: 5. The CDR3 spells CASTYRGRTGELFF. In nucleotides, the CDR3 is TGTGCCAGCACCTACAGGGGGCGAACCGGGGAGCTGTTTTTT.

A few counts support this clonotype. V is TRBV11-3 and J is TRBJ2-3; 9 bases are a match to TRBD2. This CDR3 region has 17 residues. Germline loops: CDR1 SGHNT, CDR2 YENEEA. V dropped 2 bases and J dropped 1; count of bases not matched to a gene: 7. The DNA for the CDR3 is TGTGCCAGCAGCTTACGGGGACTAGCCTTCGGCACAGATACGCAGTATTTT. Protein: CASSLRGLAFGTDTQYF.

The J gene is TRBJ1-2, the V gene TRBV5-1; no firm D call. Trimming removed 5 bases at V and 8 bases at J, with 22 bases between. CDR3 length: 15 residues. Germline assignment: CDR1 SGHRS and CDR2 YFSETQ. CDR3 loop: CASRPTPVAPQGYTF. In DNA form, the CDR3 reads TGCGCCAGCAGGCCCACACCAGTTGCCCCTCAGGGCTACACCTTC. Full variable domain (rest looked up from reference TRBV5-1 and TRBJ1-2): KAGVTQTPRYLIKTRGQQVTLSCSPISGHRSVSWYQQTPGQGLQFLFEYFSETQRNKGNFPGRFSGRQFSNSRSEMNVSTLELGDSALYLCASRPTPVAPQGYTFGSGTRLTVV.

V usage is TRBV6-2 or TRBV6-3 and J usage is TRBJ2-2; 8 bases match TRBD1. Germline trimming cut 5 bases from V and 6 bases from J; bases unmatched to any gene: 11. The CDR3 has 16 residues. The germline V gene encodes CDR1 MNHEY and CDR2 SVGEGT. The CDR3 region has the DNA TGTGCCAGCAGTAAAACCGGGACAGGTCCATCCGGGGAGCTGTTTTTT. Its translation is CASSKTGTGPSGELFF.

The V gene is TRBV19, the J gene TRBJ1-2; D is uncertain. Trimming took off 5 bases at V and 0 bases at J, with 10 bases between the two ends. From germline, CDR1 is LNHDA and CDR2 SQIVND (reference sequence). CDR3 length equals 14 residues. The CDR3 bases are TGTGCCAGTAGTCGCGGTGGGTCTAACTATGGCTACACCTTC. Residues: CASSRGGSNYGYTF.

In its sample, this clonotype was seen once. The chain links TRBV7-9 to TRBJ1-2; a weak D match, TRBD1 (5 bases). This CDR3 is built from 13 residues. Germline CDR1 reads SEHNR; CDR2 reads FQNEAQ (reference sequence). Trimming pared 8 bases from V and 8 bases from J, leaving 18 bases between. This CDR3 reads CASSKGLGRGYTF. As DNA, the CDR3 is TGTGCCAGCTCTAAAGGGCTGGGGCGAGGCTACACCTTC.

The chain employs TRBV19 and TRBJ1-2; D remains unclear. The CDR3 loop spans 13 amino acids. V was pared by 6 bases and J by 0 bases, with 8 bases between. Germline V gene data show CDR1 as LNHDA and CDR2 as SQIVND (reference sequence). CDR3 amino acids: CASRSSPNYGYTF. CDR3 DNA: TGTGCCAGTAGATCGAGCCCTAACTATGGCTACACCTTC. The variable domain in full, with the rest retrieved from reference TRBV19 and TRBJ1-2, is DGGITQSPKYLFRKEGQNVTLSCEQNLNHDAMYWYRQDPGQGLRLIYYSQIVNDFQKGDIAEGYSVSREKKESFPLTVTSAQKNPTAFYLCASRSSPNYGYTFGSGTRLTVV.

The rearrangement links TRBV2 to TRBJ2-7; tentatively, D is TRBD1 or TRBD2 (5 bases each). The CDR3 runs to 14 residues. Germline-derived CDR1 and CDR2 are SNHLY and FYNNEI. Trimming stripped 3 bases from V and 3 bases from J, with 12 bases between. The CDR3 nucleotides are TGTGCCAGCAGTGATCCAGGGACCTTCTACGAGCAGTACTTC. Translated, it gives CASSDPGTFYEQYF. The variable domain in full, completed from reference TRBV2 and TRBJ2-7, reads EPEVTQTPSHQVTQMGQEVILRCVPISNHLYFYWYRQILGQKVEFLVSFYNNEISEKSEIFDDQFSVERPDGSNFTLKIRSTKLEDSAMYFCASSDPGTFYEQYFGPGTRLTVT.

J is TRBJ2-7 and V is TRBV10-2; no clear D. Trimming cost V 0 bases and J 3 bases, with 9 bases left between them. The length of the CDR3 is 14 residues. Germline V CDR1 and CDR2: WSHSY, SAAADI. CDR3 nucleotide sequence: TGCGCCAGCAGTGAGTCTACAATATACTACGAGCAGTACTTC. The encoded protein is CASSESTIYYEQYF.

This clonotype was counted only a few times. The chain carries TRBV29-1 and TRBJ1-1; TRBD1 matches at 8 bases. Per germline, CDR1 SQVTM and CDR2 ANQGSEA. The CDR3 has 12 residues. V lost 7 bases and J lost 8; bases outside the gene matches: 9. CDR3 residues: CSAGQGGIEAFF. For the CDR3, the DNA is TGCAGCGCCGGACAGGGCGGCATCGAAGCTTTCTTT.

In this sample, this clonotype turned up a few times. This chain links TRBV6-1 with TRBJ2-3, with 9 nucleotides matching TRBD2. Looked up from germline, CDR1 is MNHNS and CDR2 is SASEGT. There are 12 residues in the CDR3. The ends lost 5 bases at V and 8 bases at J; junction bases unmatched: 2. The CDR3 nucleotides are TGTGCCAGCAGTCCGACTAGCGGTACGCAGTATTTT. Translation gives CASSPTSGTQYF.

This clonotype was detected only a few times. This chain joins TRBV10-3 and TRBJ1-2, with a possible D match to TRBD1 (5 bases). The CDR3 extends over 17 amino acids. Germline V CDR1 and CDR2: ENHRY, SYGVKD. The germline V and J ends were trimmed by 6 bases and 2 bases, with 22 bases remaining between them. CDR3 amino acids: CAISGGTNSLGNYGYTF. In DNA form, the CDR3 reads TGTGCCATCAGCGGCGGGACGAATTCCCTAGGGAACTATGGCTACACCTTC.

The chain is built from TRBV3-1 and TRBJ2-2, with 7 bases aligning to TRBD1. V shed 2 bases, J shed 1 base, and the junction held 4 bases outside the gene matches. This CDR3 has 16 amino acids. Germline values: CDR1 LGHDT, CDR2 YNNKEL (reference sequence). CDR3 coding DNA: TGTGCCAGCAGCCAAAGTGGACAGGAGAACACCGGGGAGCTGTTTTTT. The encoded protein is CASSQSGQENTGELFF.

In its sample, this clonotype was seen a few times. The V call is TRBV20-1, the J call TRBJ1-5, with TRBD1 matching 7 bases. CDR1 is DFQATT, CDR2 SNEGSKA, per germline (reference sequence). The J segment lost 3 bases and the V segment lost 6 bases, leaving 8 bases of the junction unmatched. This CDR3 comprises 14 residues. The CDR3 DNA follows: TGCAGTGCCGCCCGGGACAGTTTCAATCAGCCCCAGCATTTT. The encoded protein is CSAARDSFNQPQHF.

V usage is TRBV19 and J usage is TRBJ2-5; maybe TRBD1 (5 bases). Trimming removed 2 bases at V and 3 bases at J, with 16 bases between. Germline V gene data show CDR1 as LNHDA and CDR2 as SQIVND (reference sequence). This CDR3 is 16 amino acids long. CDR3 sequence: CASSIMGLRREETQYF. As DNA, the CDR3 is TGTGCCAGTAGTATAATGGGGCTTAGACGAGAAGAGACCCAGTACTTC.

The CDR3 region has the DNA TGTGCCAGCAGTAAAGCCGGGGAGCTGTTTTTT. This sequence encodes CASSKAGELFF. The rearrangement joins TRBV5-4 to TRBJ2-2; D remains unclear. The CDR3 runs 11 residues. CDR1 is SGHNT and CDR2 is YYREEE in the germline V gene (reference sequence). Trimming removed 5 bases from V and 6 bases from J, with 5 bases in between.

The V gene is TRBV19, the J gene TRBJ2-1; D is unresolved. The CDR3 length is 16 residues. The ends were cut back, 7 bases at V and 5 bases at J, with 21 bases in the middle. Germline V lookup: CDR1 LNHDA, CDR2 SQIVND (reference sequence). The DNA of the CDR3 is TGTGCCAGTACTCTGGCCGGTCCGCCCTCAAACAATGAGCAGTTCTTC. This translates into CASTLAGPPSNNEQFF.

The chain links TRBV12-3 or TRBV12-4 to TRBJ2-5, with 11 bases aligning to TRBD2. V was clipped by 5 bases and J by 6 bases; unmatched bases: 2. The CDR3 is 13 amino acids. In DNA, the CDR3 is TGTGCCAGCAGTCCGACTAGCGGGAAGACCCAGTACTTC. Translation gives CASSPTSGKTQYF.

This clonotype has a handful of counts. The rearrangement links TRBV15 to TRBJ2-4; 13 bases map to TRBD2. V shed 5 bases, J shed 0 bases, and the junction held 7 bases outside the gene matches. The germline gives CDR1 LNHNV, CDR2 YYDKDF (reference sequence). The length of the CDR3 is 18 residues. As DNA, the CDR3 is TGTGCCACCAGCTCCGGGACTAGCGGGACCTTAGCCAAAAACATTCAGTACTTC. Residues: CATSSGTSGTLAKNIQYF.